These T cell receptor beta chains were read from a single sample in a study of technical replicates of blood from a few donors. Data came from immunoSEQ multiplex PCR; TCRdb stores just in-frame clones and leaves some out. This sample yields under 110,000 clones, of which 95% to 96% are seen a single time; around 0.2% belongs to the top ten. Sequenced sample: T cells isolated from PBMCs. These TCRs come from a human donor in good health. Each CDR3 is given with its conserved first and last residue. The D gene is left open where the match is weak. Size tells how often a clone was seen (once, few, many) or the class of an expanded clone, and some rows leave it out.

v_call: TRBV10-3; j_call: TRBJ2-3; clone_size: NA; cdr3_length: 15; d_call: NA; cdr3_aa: CAISEPTRLTDTQYF; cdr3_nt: TGTGCCATCAGTGAGCCTACTAGACTCACAGATACGCAGTATTTT
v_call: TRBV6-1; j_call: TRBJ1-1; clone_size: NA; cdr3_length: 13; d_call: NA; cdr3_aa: CASSTLEDTEAFF; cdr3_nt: TGTGCCAGCAGTACACTTGAGGACACTGAAGCTTTCTTT
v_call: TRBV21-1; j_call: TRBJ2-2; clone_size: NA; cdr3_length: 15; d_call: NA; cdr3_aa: CASIYEGVNTGELFF; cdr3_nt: TGTGCCAGCATATATGAGGGGGTAAACACCGGGGAGCTGTTTTTT
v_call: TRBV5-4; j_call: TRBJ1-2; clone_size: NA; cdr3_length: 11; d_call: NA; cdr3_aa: CASSLQGGYTF; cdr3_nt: TGTGCCAGCAGCCTTCAGGGGGGCTACACCTTC
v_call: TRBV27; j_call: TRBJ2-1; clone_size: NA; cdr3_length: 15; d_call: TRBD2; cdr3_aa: CASCIAGGPYNEQFF; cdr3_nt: TGTGCCAGCTGTATAGCGGGAGGGCCGTACAATGAGCAGTTCTTC
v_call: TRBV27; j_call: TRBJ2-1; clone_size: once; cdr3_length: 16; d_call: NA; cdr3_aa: CASSLMAGAPFNEQFF; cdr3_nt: TGTGCCAGCAGTTTAATGGCGGGGGCCCCTTTTAATGAGCAGTTCTTC
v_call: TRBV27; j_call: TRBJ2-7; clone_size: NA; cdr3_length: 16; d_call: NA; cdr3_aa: CASSLLVRGNPYEQYF; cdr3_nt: TGTGCCAGCAGTTTATTAGTTCGGGGAAACCCCTACGAGCAGTACTTC
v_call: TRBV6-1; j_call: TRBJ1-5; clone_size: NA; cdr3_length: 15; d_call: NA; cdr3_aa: CASSEDFRSNQPQHF; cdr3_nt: TGTGCCAGCAGTGAAGACTTCCGAAGCAATCAGCCCCAGCATTTT
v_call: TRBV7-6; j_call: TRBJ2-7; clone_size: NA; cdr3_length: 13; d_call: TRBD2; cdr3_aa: CASSGLAGYEQYF; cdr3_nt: TGTGCCAGCAGCGGACTAGCGGGCTATGAGCAGTACTTC
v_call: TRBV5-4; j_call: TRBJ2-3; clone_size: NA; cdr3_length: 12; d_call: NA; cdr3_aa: CASTGVTDTQYF; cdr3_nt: TGTGCCAGCACAGGGGTCACAGATACGCAGTATTTT
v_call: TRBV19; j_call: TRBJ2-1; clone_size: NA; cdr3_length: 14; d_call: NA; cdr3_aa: CASSPGPSYNEQFF; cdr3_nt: TGTGCCAGTTCCCCGGGTCCCTCCTACAATGAGCAGTTCTTC
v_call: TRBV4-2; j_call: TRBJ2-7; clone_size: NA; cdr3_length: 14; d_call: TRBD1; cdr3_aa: CASSQPGTGDEQYF; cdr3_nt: TGTGCCAGCAGCCAACCCGGGACAGGGGACGAGCAGTACTTC
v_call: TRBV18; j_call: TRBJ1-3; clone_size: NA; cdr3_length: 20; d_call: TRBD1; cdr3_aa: CASSPPGQGFYGSSGNTIYF; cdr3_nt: TGTGCCAGCTCACCCCCGGGACAGGGGTTTTACGGGAGCTCTGGAAACACCATATATTTT
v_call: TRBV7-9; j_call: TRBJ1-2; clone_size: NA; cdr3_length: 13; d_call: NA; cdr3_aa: CASSPHRDYGYTF; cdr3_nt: TGTGCCAGCAGCCCTCACCGGGACTATGGCTACACCTTC
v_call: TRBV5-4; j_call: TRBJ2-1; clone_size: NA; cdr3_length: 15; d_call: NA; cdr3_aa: CASSLQGGGYNEQFF; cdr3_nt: TGTGCCAGCAGCTTACAGGGAGGGGGATACAATGAGCAGTTCTTC
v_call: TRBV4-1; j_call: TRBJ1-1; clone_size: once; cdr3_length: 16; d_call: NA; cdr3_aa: CASSQVVSPGLAEAFF; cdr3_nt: TGCGCCAGCAGCCAAGTGGTCTCGCCGGGGTTGGCTGAAGCTTTCTTT
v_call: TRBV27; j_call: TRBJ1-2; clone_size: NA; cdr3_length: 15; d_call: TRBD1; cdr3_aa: CASSKRTGGAYGYTF; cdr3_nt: TGTGCCAGCAGTAAGCGGACAGGGGGGGCTTATGGCTACACCTTC
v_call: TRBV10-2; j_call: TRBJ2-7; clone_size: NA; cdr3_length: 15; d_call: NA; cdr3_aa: CASSWVGQGLHEQYF; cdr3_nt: TGCGCCAGCAGTTGGGTAGGGCAGGGGCTCCACGAGCAGTACTTC
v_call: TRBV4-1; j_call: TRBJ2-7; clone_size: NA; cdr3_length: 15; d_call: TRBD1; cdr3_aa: CASSQETGPTYEQYF; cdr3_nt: TGCGCCAGCAGCCAAGAGACAGGGCCCACCTACGAGCAGTACTTC
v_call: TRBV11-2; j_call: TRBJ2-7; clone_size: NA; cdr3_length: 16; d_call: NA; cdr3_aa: CASSLEPTGEGYEQYF; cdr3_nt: TGTGCCAGCAGCTTAGAGCCAACGGGCGAGGGCTACGAGCAGTACTTC
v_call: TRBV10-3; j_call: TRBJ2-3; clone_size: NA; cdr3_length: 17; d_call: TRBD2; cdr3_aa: CAMSGTSGGSGTDTQYF; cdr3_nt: TGTGCCATGTCCGGGACTAGCGGGGGATCTGGCACAGATACGCAGTATTTT
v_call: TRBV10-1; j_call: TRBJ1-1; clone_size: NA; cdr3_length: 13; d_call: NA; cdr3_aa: CASRERRNTEAFF; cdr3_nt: TGCGCCAGCAGGGAAAGGAGGAACACTGAAGCTTTCTTT
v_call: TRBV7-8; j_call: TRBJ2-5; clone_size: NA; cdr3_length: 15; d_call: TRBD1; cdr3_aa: CASSGRQGVTETQYF; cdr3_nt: TGTGCCAGCAGCGGTCGTCAGGGGGTGACGGAGACCCAGTACTTC
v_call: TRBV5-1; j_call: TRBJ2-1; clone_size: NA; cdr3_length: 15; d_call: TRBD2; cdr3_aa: CASSLGGGSYNEQFF; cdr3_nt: TGCGCCAGCAGCTTGGGCGGGGGCTCCTACAATGAGCAGTTCTTC
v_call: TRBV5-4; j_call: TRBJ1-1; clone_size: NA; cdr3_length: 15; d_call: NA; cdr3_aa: CASSLAGLANTEAFF; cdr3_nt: TGTGCCAGCAGCTTGGCGGGTTTGGCGAACACTGAAGCTTTCTTT
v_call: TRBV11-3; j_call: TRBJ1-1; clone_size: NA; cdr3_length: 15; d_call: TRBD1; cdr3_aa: CASSWGQGGDTEAFF; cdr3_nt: TGTGCCAGCAGCTGGGGACAGGGAGGTGACACTGAAGCTTTCTTT
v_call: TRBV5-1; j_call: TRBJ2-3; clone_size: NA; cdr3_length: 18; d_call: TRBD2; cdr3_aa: CASSLRVSGRGGTDTQYF; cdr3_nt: TGCGCCAGCAGCCTTCGCGTTAGCGGGAGAGGGGGCACAGATACGCAGTATTTT
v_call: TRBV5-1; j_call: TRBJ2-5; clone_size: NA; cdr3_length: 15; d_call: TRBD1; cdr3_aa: CASSLGQGAKETQYF; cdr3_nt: TGCGCCAGCAGCCTCGGACAGGGGGCCAAAGAGACCCAGTACTTC
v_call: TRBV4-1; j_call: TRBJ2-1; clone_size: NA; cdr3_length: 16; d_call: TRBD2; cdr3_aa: CASSRLGLAGHNEQFF; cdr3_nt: TGCGCCAGCAGCCGCCTAGGACTAGCGGGCCACAATGAGCAGTTCTTC
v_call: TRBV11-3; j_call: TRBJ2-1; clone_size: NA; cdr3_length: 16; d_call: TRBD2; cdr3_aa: CASKRTSGGSYNEQFF; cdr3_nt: TGTGCCAGCAAGAGGACTAGCGGAGGTAGTTACAATGAGCAGTTCTTC
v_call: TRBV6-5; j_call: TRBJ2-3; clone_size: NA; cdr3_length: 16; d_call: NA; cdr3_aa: CASSYLLGPLTDTQYF; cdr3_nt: TGTGCCAGCAGCTACCTACTAGGGCCTTTGACAGATACGCAGTATTTT
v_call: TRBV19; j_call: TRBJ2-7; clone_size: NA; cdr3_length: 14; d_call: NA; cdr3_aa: CASTPAGPSYEQYF; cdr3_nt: TGTGCCAGTACCCCGGCGGGCCCTTCCTACGAGCAGTACTTC
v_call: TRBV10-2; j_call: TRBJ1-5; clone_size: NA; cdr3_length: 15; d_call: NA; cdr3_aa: CASSEGLFRNQPQHF; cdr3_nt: TGCGCCAGCAGTGAAGGACTCTTTCGCAATCAGCCCCAGCATTTT
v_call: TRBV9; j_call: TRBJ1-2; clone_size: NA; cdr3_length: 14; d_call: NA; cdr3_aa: CASSVAGGAGGYTF; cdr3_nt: TGTGCCAGCAGCGTAGCTGGGGGGGCGGGTGGCTACACCTTC
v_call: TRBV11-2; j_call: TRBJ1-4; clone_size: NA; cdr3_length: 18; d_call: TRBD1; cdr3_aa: CASSPSHPGGGGNEKLFF; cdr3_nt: TGTGCCAGCAGCCCATCCCACCCAGGGGGCGGGGGTAATGAAAAACTGTTTTTT
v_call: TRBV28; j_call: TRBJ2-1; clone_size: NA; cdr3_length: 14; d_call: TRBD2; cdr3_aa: CATSLAVNYNEQFF; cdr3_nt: TGTGCCACATCCCTAGCGGTGAACTACAATGAGCAGTTCTTC
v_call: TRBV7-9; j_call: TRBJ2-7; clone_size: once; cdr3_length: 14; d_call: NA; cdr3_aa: CASSAQDRDYEQYF; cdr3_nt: TGTGCCAGCAGCGCCCAAGACAGAGATTACGAGCAGTACTTC
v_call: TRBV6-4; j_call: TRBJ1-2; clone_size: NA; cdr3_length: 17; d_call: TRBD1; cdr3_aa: CASSAEPGTGSVYGYTF; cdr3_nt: TGTGCCAGCAGTGCGGAACCCGGGACAGGATCCGTCTATGGCTACACCTTC